This T cell receptor beta chain was sequenced for a study of blood T cell repertoires in COVID-19. Overall study context: T cells, B-cell-depleted T cells, or PBMCs provided the cDNA or gDNA that served as material.

Methods used by the authors: Reference gene primer amplification gave estimated nucleated cell counts. Only in-frame clones appear in the TCRdb table, and some are missing; sequencing was by immunoSEQ multiplex PCR. The V and J calls and clone size come from that table; D and trimming were worked out from the DNA. The data contain roughly 220,000 clones, approximately 84% of them singletons. This clonotype was sampled from a man aged 35 to 55 who had recovered from COVID-19. Specimen: PBMCs or T cells enriched from blood (not recorded which).

The CDR3 reads CASSETSGLARRTQYF. As DNA, the CDR3 is TGTGCCAGCAGTGAAACCTCGGGACTAGCGAGGCGGACCCAGTACTTC. The genes are TRBV6-1 and TRBJ2-5; 10 bases align to TRBD2. The CDR3 length is 16 residues. V lost 2 bases to trimming and J lost 7 bases; unmatched junction nucleotides: 10. The germline V gene has CDR1 MNHNS and CDR2 SASEGT.